The rows below give T cell receptor beta chains drawn from one sample of a study of cytomegalovirus exposure and HLA in healthy donors. The repertoire was sequenced with immunoSEQ multiplex PCR; TCRdb's copy has only in-frame clones and lacks some. The sample comprises around 150,000 clones, approximately 80% of which are singletons, and under 2.5% rests with the top ten. The sequencing sample was made of PBMCs. The receptors were gathered from a young man in good health and CMV-seronegative. CDR3s include the opening cysteine and the closing phenylalanine or tryptophan. D genes are given only for firm matches. The size of a clone is reported for some rows only, either as once, few or many, or as a class for expanded clones.

J: TRBJ1-3; length: 13; D: .; size: .; V: TRBV5-5; CDR3: CASSPGLRDTIYF; DNA: TGTGCCAGCAGCCCGGGACTCCGGGACACCATATATTTT
J: TRBJ1-3; length: 15; D: .; size: .; V: TRBV9; CDR3: CASSVEQHSGNTIYF; DNA: TGTGCCAGCAGCGTAGAACAGCACTCTGGAAACACCATATATTTT
J: TRBJ2-1; length: 14; D: TRBD2; size: .; V: TRBV7-9; CDR3: CASSKGLAGAGQFF; DNA: TGTGCCAGCAGCAAGGGACTAGCGGGAGCCGGGCAGTTCTTC
J: TRBJ2-3; length: 12; D: .; size: .; V: TRBV11-2; CDR3: CASSQQGDTQYF; DNA: TGTGCCAGCAGCCAACAGGGTGATACGCAGTATTTT
J: TRBJ2-1; length: 15; D: TRBD1; size: .; V: TRBV7-2; CDR3: CASSPPGQLYNEQFF; DNA: TGTGCCAGCAGCCCACCGGGACAGCTGTACAATGAGCAGTTCTTC
J: TRBJ1-1; length: 15; D: TRBD1; size: .; V: TRBV9; CDR3: CASSVVPGGFTEAFF; DNA: TGTGCCAGCAGCGTAGTGCCAGGGGGCTTCACTGAAGCTTTCTTT
J: TRBJ1-1; length: 13; D: .; size: .; V: TRBV29-1; CDR3: CSANARGNTEAFF; DNA: TGCAGCGCAAATGCCAGGGGGAACACTGAAGCTTTCTTT
J: TRBJ2-1; length: 13; D: TRBD2; size: .; V: TRBV30; CDR3: CAWSGLAGNEQFF; DNA: TGTGCCTGGAGTGGACTAGCGGGAAATGAGCAGTTCTTC
J: TRBJ2-7; length: 15; D: TRBD2; size: once; V: TRBV7-9; CDR3: CASSQGGGRGYEQYF; DNA: TGTGCCAGCAGCCAAGGCGGGGGGCGCGGCTACGAGCAGTACTTC
J: TRBJ2-5; length: 12; D: .; size: .; V: TRBV10-3; CDR3: CAIGARQETQYF; DNA: TGTGCCATCGGAGCCCGACAAGAGACCCAGTACTTC
J: TRBJ1-5; length: 17; D: .; size: .; V: TRBV2; CDR3: CASSKSQGLLSNQPQHF; DNA: TGTGCCAGCAGTAAATCCCAGGGATTACTTAGCAATCAGCCCCAGCATTTT
J: TRBJ2-2; length: 15; D: .; size: .; V: TRBV2; CDR3: CASSGQGGDTGELFF; DNA: TGTGCCAGCAGTGGTCAGGGGGGCGACACCGGGGAGCTGTTTTTT
J: TRBJ1-1; length: 14; D: TRBD1; size: once; V: TRBV19; CDR3: CASSSVQGGTEAFF; DNA: TGTGCCAGTAGTAGCGTACAGGGGGGGACTGAAGCTTTCTTT
J: TRBJ1-4; length: 13; D: .; size: .; V: TRBV30; CDR3: CAWSVPAGEKLFF; DNA: TGTGCCTGGAGTGTACCTGCGGGAGAAAAACTGTTTTTT
J: TRBJ2-5; length: 15; D: TRBD2; size: .; V: TRBV5-1; CDR3: CASSEPGLVVKTQYF; DNA: TGCGCCAGCAGCGAACCGGGACTAGTCGTAAAGACCCAGTACTTC
J: TRBJ2-1; length: 15; D: .; size: .; V: TRBV27; CDR3: CASSLAAGTYNEQFF; DNA: TGTGCCAGCAGTTTAGCTGCGGGCACCTACAATGAGCAGTTCTTC
J: TRBJ2-5; length: 15; D: .; size: .; V: TRBV29-1; CDR3: CSVERGQGGRETQYF; DNA: TGCAGCGTTGAGAGGGGCCAGGGAGGAAGAGAGACCCAGTACTTC
J: TRBJ2-1; length: 13; D: .; size: .; V: TRBV7-7; CDR3: CASSVGIYNEQFF; DNA: TGTGCTAGCAGCGTAGGTATCTACAATGAGCAGTTCTTC
J: TRBJ2-5; length: 14; D: .; size: .; V: TRBV6-5; CDR3: CASSYGTPQETQYF; DNA: TGTGCCAGCAGTTACGGGACTCCGCAAGAGACCCAGTACTTC
J: TRBJ2-7; length: 13; D: .; size: few; V: TRBV28; CDR3: CASSLRQVAEQYF; DNA: TGTGCCAGCAGTTTAAGACAGGTCGCCGAGCAGTACTTC
J: TRBJ2-5; length: 15; D: TRBD2; size: .; V: TRBV5-4; CDR3: CASSLSGRLGETQYF; DNA: TGTGCCAGCAGCTTGAGCGGGAGACTAGGAGAGACCCAGTACTTC
J: TRBJ2-2; length: 15; D: .; size: .; V: TRBV7-9; CDR3: CASSPWTARTGELFF; DNA: TGTGCCAGCAGCCCCTGGACAGCGAGGACCGGGGAGCTGTTTTTT
J: TRBJ2-5; length: 14; D: .; size: .; V: TRBV5-1; CDR3: CASSRVSLGETQYF; DNA: TGCGCCAGCAGTCGGGTCTCACTCGGGGAGACCCAGTACTTC
J: TRBJ2-3; length: 14; D: .; size: .; V: TRBV4-2; CDR3: CASSLGSGTDTQYF; DNA: TGTGCCAGCAGCCTAGGCAGCGGCACAGATACGCAGTATTTT
J: TRBJ2-2; length: 17; D: TRBD2; size: .; V: TRBV11-2; CDR3: CASSPTSGRIRSGELFF; DNA: TGTGCCAGCAGCCCAACTAGCGGGAGAATTAGGTCCGGGGAGCTGTTTTTT
J: TRBJ2-2; length: 13; D: .; size: .; V: TRBV9; CDR3: CASSVEGAGELFF; DNA: TGTGCCAGCAGCGTAGAGGGAGCCGGGGAGCTGTTTTTT
J: TRBJ1-1; length: 13; D: .; size: .; V: TRBV16; CDR3: CASSQTRNTEAFF; DNA: TGTGCCAGCAGCCAAACCAGGAACACTGAAGCTTTCTTT
J: TRBJ1-2; length: 17; D: TRBD1; size: .; V: TRBV6-1; CDR3: CASSEAHGTATNYGYTF; DNA: TGTGCCAGCAGTGAAGCGCATGGGACAGCGACGAACTATGGCTACACCTTC
J: TRBJ2-7; length: 14; D: TRBD1; size: .; V: TRBV27; CDR3: CASSFRGLPYEQYF; DNA: TGTGCCAGCAGTTTTAGGGGGCTACCCTACGAGCAGTACTTC
J: TRBJ1-1; length: 13; D: .; size: .; V: TRBV30; CDR3: CAWRRKDKTEAFF; DNA: TGTGCCTGGAGGAGAAAAGATAAGACTGAAGCTTTCTTT
J: TRBJ1-5; length: 16; D: .; size: .; V: TRBV6-1; CDR3: CASSDSDSYSNQPQHF; DNA: TGTGCCAGCAGTGATTCCGACAGTTATAGCAATCAGCCCCAGCATTTT
J: TRBJ1-2; length: 14; D: TRBD1; size: .; V: TRBV12-5; CDR3: CASGWAGGSYGYTF; DNA: TGTGCTAGTGGTTGGGCAGGGGGCTCCTATGGCTACACCTTC